The next 15 T cell receptor beta chains were all read from a single sample in a study of T-cell memory formation after mild COVID-19. One entry per CDR3 protein, called by TCRdb with MiXCR from the 5' RACE reads. The sample gives approximately 99,000 distinct CDR3 sequences, over 15% of which show up once; roughly 6% is in the top ten. Sequenced sample: PBMCs or a T cell subset sorted from them (not recorded which). The receptors here all came from a young man who had mild COVID-19 (a few samples of this study predate the infection). Cell type and time point are not known.

The chain carries TRBV12-3 or TRBV12-4 and TRBJ2-7; tentatively, D is TRBD2 (5 bases). The CDR3 has 13 residues. The V end was cut by 4 bases, the J end by 5 bases, with 12 bases between. In nucleotides, the CDR3 is TGTGCCAGCAGTTCGGACGTCGGGAACGAGCAGTACGTC. Protein product: CASSSDVGNEQYV.

The V gene is TRBV27, the J gene TRBJ1-3, with D perhaps TRBD1 (5 bases). This CDR3 spans 16 amino acids. Germline CDR1 reads MNHEY; CDR2 reads SMNVEV (reference sequence). Between the trimmed V and J ends, which lost 6 bases and 0 bases, there was a span of 15 bases. This CDR3 is CASRSIRDFSGNTIYF. The CDR3 DNA is TGTGCCAGCAGGTCGATCAGGGATTTCTCTGGAAACACCATATATTTT.

This chain uses TRBV4-3 with TRBJ2-2, with 8 nucleotides matching TRBD1. Germline-derived CDR1 and CDR2 are LGHNA and YSLEER. J lost 5 bases, V lost 0 bases, and 5 bases had no gene match. The CDR3 has 16 amino acids. CDR3 coding DNA: TGCGCCAGCAGCCAAGAGAGGACAGGGAGGACCGGGGAGCTGTTTTTT. It is translated as CASSQERTGRTGELFF.

In this sample, this clonotype turned up a few times. The genes are TRBV10-3 and TRBJ2-2; 9 positions agree with TRBD1. This CDR3 has 13 amino acids. Germline assignment: CDR1 ENHRY and CDR2 SYGVKD. Trimming removed 10 bases from V and 5 bases from J; junction bases left unmatched: 5. CDR3 residues: CATGTGRTGELFF. The CDR3 coding sequence is TGTGCCACCGGGACAGGGCGGACCGGGGAGCTGTTTTTT.

This chain links TRBV28 with TRBJ1-1; D is uncertain. The CDR3 has 11 amino acids. V was pared by 4 bases and J by 7 bases, with 7 bases between. Germline lookup yields CDR1 MDHEN and CDR2 SYDVKM. In DNA form, the CDR3 reads TGTGCCAGCAGTTCTAGGAATGAAGCTTTCTTT. This translates into CASSSRNEAFF. The variable domain in full, completed from reference TRBV28 and TRBJ1-1, reads DVKVTQSSRYLVKRTGEKVFLECVQDMDHENMFWYRQDPGLGLRLIYFSYDVKMKEKGDIPEGYSVSREKKERFSLILESASTNQTSMYLCASSSRNEAFFGQGTRLTVV.

The table lists this clonotype with a few counts. This chain connects TRBV4-3 to TRBJ2-1; D ambiguous. Germline V gives CDR1 LGHNA, CDR2 YSLEER. V was shortened by 5 bases and J by 2 bases, with 25 bases between the two germline ends. The CDR3 totals 19 residues. CDR3 protein: CASSASWDLALTAYNEQFF. CDR3 bases: TGCGCCAGCAGCGCTTCTTGGGATTTAGCCTTAACCGCCTACAATGAGCAGTTCTTC.

This clonotype was detected only a few times. V is TRBV5-5 and J is TRBJ2-3; 9 bases are a match to TRBD2. CDR1 SGHKS and CDR2 YYEKEE come from the germline V gene (reference sequence). The length of the CDR3 is 15 residues. Trimming cost V 2 bases and J 0 bases; bases outside gene matches: 1. DNA for the CDR3: TGTGCCAGCAGCTTAGCGGGGGGCAGCACAGATACGCAGTATTTT. Its protein product is CASSLAGGSTDTQYF.

There are a few counts of this clonotype. The V and J genes are TRBV5-1 and TRBJ2-2; D uncertain. This CDR3 has 12 amino acids. Germline CDR1 and CDR2: SGHRS and YFSETQ. With 0 bases removed from V and 7 bases from J, the gap between germline ends came to 4 bases. CDR3 sequence: CASSLAIGELFF. CDR3 coding DNA: TGCGCCAGCAGCTTGGCCATCGGGGAGCTGTTTTTT. Full variable domain (remainder filled in from reference TRBV5-1 and TRBJ2-2): KAGVTQTPRYLIKTRGQQVTLSCSPISGHRSVSWYQQTPGQGLQFLFEYFSETQRNKGNFPGRFSGRQFSNSRSEMNVSTLELGDSALYLCASSLAIGELFFGEGSRLTVL.

This clonotype was seen only a few times. This chain joins TRBV5-6 and TRBJ1-4; D might be TRBD1 (6 bases). This CDR3 comprises 14 residues. In germline, CDR1 is SGHDT, CDR2 YYEEEE. The V gene lost 4 bases and the J gene lost 4 bases, with 11 bases spanning the gap. The chain's CDR3 is CASSLRDNNEKLFF. The CDR3 DNA follows: TGTGCCAGCAGCCTCCGGGACAATAATGAAAAACTGTTTTTT.

J is TRBJ1-6 and V is TRBV4-1; TRBD1 might be the D (6 bases). The germline V gene has CDR1 MGHRA and CDR2 YSYEKL. The CDR3 contains 16 residues. Between the trimmed V and J ends, which lost 3 bases and 6 bases, there was a span of 15 bases. The CDR3 region has the DNA TGCGCCAGCAGCCAGAGGGGGTTATTGGGTAATTCACCCCTCCACTTT. Translated: CASSQRGLLGNSPLHF.

The chain is built from TRBV9 and TRBJ2-3, with 9 bases fitting TRBD1. Germline CDR1 is SGDLS and CDR2 is YYNGEE. The trim removed 3 bases at V and 2 bases at J, leaving 10 bases unmatched. The CDR3 is 17 amino acids. CDR3 loop: CASSAPGTGNPTDTQYF. The CDR3 DNA is TGTGCCAGCAGCGCGCCCGGGACAGGGAATCCCACAGATACGCAGTATTTT.

This sequence joins TRBV20-1 and TRBJ2-1; perhaps TRBD1 as D (6 bases). CDR1 is DFQATT and CDR2 is SNEGSKA in the germline V gene (reference sequence). CDR3 length equals 15 residues. This CDR3 reads CSQAPDRDSYNEQFF. The CDR3 bases are TGCAGCCAGGCCCCGGACAGAGACTCCTACAATGAGCAGTTCTTC.

This clonotype was found a few times. This rearrangement joins TRBV10-3 to TRBJ1-5, with 7 positions matching TRBD1. V shed 6 bases and J 2 bases; nucleotides not matched to a gene: 7. This CDR3 spans 15 amino acids. CDR1 is ENHRY, CDR2 SYGVKD, per germline. The CDR3 sequence: CAISTGAGGNQPQHF. For the CDR3, the DNA is TGTGCCATCAGCACAGGGGCCGGAGGCAATCAGCCCCAGCATTTT.

The chain recombines TRBV28 with TRBJ2-1, with D perhaps assigned TRBD1 or TRBD2 (5 bases each). This CDR3 contains 13 residues. Trimming left V 6 bases short and J 7 bases short, with 13 bases between. Germline values: CDR1 MDHEN, CDR2 SYDVKM. The CDR3 nucleotides are TGTGCCAGCAGCGGGGTGGGGGTAAATGAGCAGTTCTTC. Its translation: CASSGVGVNEQFF.

This clonotype was found a few times. The chain is built from TRBV6-5 and TRBJ1-1, with no clear D. This CDR3 is 13 amino acids long. Trimming took off 2 bases at V and 5 bases at J, with 9 bases between the two ends. Germline values: CDR1 MNHEY, CDR2 SVGAGI. The CDR3, as DNA: TGTGCCAGCAGTTACGCACAGAGTACTGAAGCTTTCTTT. Translation gives CASSYAQSTEAFF.